Below, 3 T cell receptor beta chains from the same sample are listed, as sequenced in a study of blood T cells in healthy people across ages. Alongside a J-beta primer mix, a sample-barcoded 5' primer served in a second PCR lasting about 6 to 12 cycles. Using its own MiXCR run on the 5' RACE reads, TCRdb lists one record per CDR3 protein. This table holds roughly 800,000 distinct CDR3 sequences, 35% to 40% found once. Sequencing was done on a sample of blood. These TCRs come from a man aged 18 to 29 in good health.

This clonotype was seen more than once but under ten times. The chain recombines TRBV6-1 with TRBJ1-1; no definite D call. Germline V gene lookup returns CDR1 MNHNS and CDR2 SASEGT. The CDR3 totals 14 residues. The CDR3 bases are TGTGGATCCAGATCGGAAGCCGGGAGCACTGAAGCTTTCTTT. Its translation is CGSRSEAGSTEAFF.

The chain joins TRBV5-4 to TRBJ2-6, with D perhaps given as TRBD1 or TRBD2 (5 bases each). V was cut by 4 bases and J by 0 bases, with 11 bases left in between. The V gene's germline CDR1 is SGHNT and CDR2 YYREEE (reference sequence). CDR3 length: 16 residues. The chain's CDR3 is CASSQGRSSGANVLTF. In DNA form, the CDR3 reads TGTGCCAGCAGCCAGGGACGTAGCTCTGGGGCCAACGTCCTGACTTTC. Looking up the rest from reference TRBV5-4 and TRBJ2-6 gives the full variable domain: ETGVTQSPTHLIKTRGQQVTLRCSSQSGHNTVSWYQQALGQGPQFIFQYYREEENGRGNFPPRFSGLQFPNYSSELNVNALELDDSALYLCASSQGRSSGANVLTFGAGSRLTVL.

The chain has TRBV4-1 and TRBJ1-5, with no clear D. Between the trimmed V and J ends, which lost 3 bases and 7 bases, there was a span of 16 bases. Germline values: CDR1 MGHRA, CDR2 YSYEKL. The CDR3 is 15 residues long. This chain's CDR3 is CASSHASYADQPQHF. In DNA form, the CDR3 reads TGCGCCAGCAGCCACGCAAGTTATGCGGACCAGCCCCAGCATTTT.